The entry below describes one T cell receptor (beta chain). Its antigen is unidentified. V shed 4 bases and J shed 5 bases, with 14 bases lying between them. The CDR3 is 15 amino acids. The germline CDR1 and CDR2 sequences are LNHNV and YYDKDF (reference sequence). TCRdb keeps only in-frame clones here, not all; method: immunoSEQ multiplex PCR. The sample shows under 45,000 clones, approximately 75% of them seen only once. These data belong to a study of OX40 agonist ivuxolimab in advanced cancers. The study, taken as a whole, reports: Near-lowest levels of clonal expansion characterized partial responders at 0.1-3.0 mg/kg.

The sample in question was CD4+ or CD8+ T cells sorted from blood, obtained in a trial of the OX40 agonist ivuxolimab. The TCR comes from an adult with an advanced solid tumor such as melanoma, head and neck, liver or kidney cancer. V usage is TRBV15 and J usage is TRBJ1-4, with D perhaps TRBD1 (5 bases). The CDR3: CATSNLGGFNEKLFF. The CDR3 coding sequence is TGTGCCACCAGCAACCTGGGGGGGTTCAATGAAAAACTGTTTTTT. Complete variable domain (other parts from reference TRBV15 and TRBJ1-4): DAMVIQNPRYQVTQFGKPVTLSCSQTLNHNVMYWYQQKSSQAPKLLFHYYDKDFNNEADTPDNFQSRRPNTSFCFLDIRSPGLGDTAMYLCATSNLGGFNEKLFFGSGTQLSVL.